This is a list of T cell receptor beta chains from one sample in a study of blood T cell repertoires in COVID-19. Assay: immunoSEQ multiplex PCR; the TCRdb copy retains only in-frame clones and omits some. This sample carries roughly 49,000 clones, about four fifths of them seen once, and the ten largest clones take around 4.5%. Sequencing was performed on peripheral blood. The source is a man aged 50-59 years with active COVID-19. Each CDR3 is given with its conserved first and last residue. The order of the fields is CDR3 protein, CDR3 DNA, J gene, clone size, D gene, V gene. A D gene is named only where the DNA matches it firmly. Clone size, where shown, is once, few, many, or a class for clones that have expanded.

CASSESGVPGQYF | TGCGCCAGCAGTGAGTCGGGCGTTCCGGGACAGTACTTC | TRBJ2-7 | few | - | TRBV10-1
CASSGTGGTGELFF | TGCGCCAGCAGTGGAACGGGGGGAACCGGGGAGCTGTTTTTT | TRBJ2-2 | few | TRBD2 | TRBV10-1
CASPVRREGNQPQHF | TGTGCCAGCCCCGTTCGCAGGGAAGGCAATCAGCCCCAGCATTTT | TRBJ1-5 | - | - | TRBV11-2
CASRGGQGTAYEQYF | TGTGCCAGCAGAGGGGGACAGGGGACTGCCTACGAGCAGTACTTC | TRBJ2-7 | - | TRBD1 | TRBV7-9
CASSYLGQAYNEQFF | TGTGCCAGCAGTTACTTAGGACAGGCCTACAATGAGCAGTTCTTC | TRBJ2-1 | - | TRBD1 | TRBV6-2/TRBV6-3
CASSLKTGLVADTEAFF | TGTGCCAGCAGTCTAAAGACAGGGCTGGTCGCGGACACTGAAGCTTTCTTT | TRBJ1-1 | - | TRBD1 | TRBV6-6
CTSSQVTGADQPQHF | TGCACCAGCAGCCAAGTAACAGGGGCCGATCAGCCCCAGCATTTT | TRBJ1-5 | - | - | TRBV1
CASSYSRARGQPQHF | TGTGCCAGCAGTTACTCGAGGGCCAGAGGGCAGCCCCAGCATTTT | TRBJ1-5 | - | - | TRBV6-5
CASSRTGDGNEQFF | TGTGCCAGCAGTAGGACAGGGGACGGTAATGAGCAGTTCTTC | TRBJ2-1 | - | TRBD1 | TRBV27
CASSRVSGGDQNEQFF | TGTGCCAGCAGCCGCGTTAGCGGGGGGGATCAAAATGAGCAGTTCTTC | TRBJ2-1 | - | TRBD2 | TRBV7-9
CASSYSGQGGYGYTF | TGTGCCAGCAGTTACTCTGGACAGGGGGGGTATGGCTACACCTTC | TRBJ1-2 | - | TRBD1 | TRBV6-5
CASSERGQGVGQYF | TGTGCCAGCAGTGAAAGAGGACAGGGAGTTGGGCAGTACTTC | TRBJ2-7 | - | TRBD1 | TRBV6-1
CASSVATTGLTNSPLHF | TGTGCCAGCAGCGTAGCTACGACGGGACTGACAAATTCACCCCTCCACTTT | TRBJ1-6 | few | - | TRBV9
CASSPRPPGQRYEQYF | TGTGCCAGCAGCCCACGCCCTCCGGGACAGCGATACGAGCAGTACTTC | TRBJ2-7 | few | TRBD1 | TRBV7-6
CASINTGFFNTEAFF | TGTGCCAGCATCAACACCGGGTTCTTCAACACTGAAGCTTTCTTT | TRBJ1-1 | - | - | TRBV6-5
CASSEELYNEQFF | TGCGCCAGCAGTGAAGAGCTGTACAATGAGCAGTTCTTC | TRBJ2-1 | - | - | TRBV10-2
CASSPLEEGEKLFF | TGTGCCAGCTCACCACTTGAGGAGGGAGAAAAACTGTTTTTT | TRBJ1-4 | once | - | TRBV18
CASSSDRAGYTF | TGTGCCAGCAGTTCCGACAGGGCTGGCTACACCTTC | TRBJ1-2 | - | TRBD1 | TRBV6-5
CASSPPGRLAGAHEQFF | TGTGCCAGCTCACCACCAGGTCGACTAGCGGGGGCCCATGAGCAGTTCTTC | TRBJ2-1 | - | TRBD2 | TRBV18
CASSLGRDIPLHF | TGTGCCAGCAGCTTAGGCAGGGACATACCCCTCCACTTT | TRBJ1-6 | - | - | TRBV7-2
CASSIDRGRNEQYF | TGTGCCAGTAGTATTGACAGGGGGCGGAACGAGCAGTACTTC | TRBJ2-7 | - | TRBD1 | TRBV19
CASSQDRADIQYF | TGTGCCAGCAGCCAGGACCGAGCGGACATTCAGTACTTC | TRBJ2-4 | - | - | TRBV3-1/TRBV3-2
CASTHIPISGAETQYF | TGTGCCAGCACCCATATCCCCATCTCAGGGGCAGAGACCCAGTACTTC | TRBJ2-5 | - | - | TRBV11-2
CARSPSAGGGFGANVLTF | TGCGCCCGCAGCCCGTCCGCGGGGGGGGGATTTGGGGCCAACGTCCTGACTTTC | TRBJ2-6 | once | TRBD2 | TRBV4-1
CASSGPGRAEQYF | TGCGCCAGCAGTGGACCAGGGAGGGCCGAGCAGTACTTC | TRBJ2-7 | - | TRBD2 | TRBV10-1
CASSQGDRIKQYF | TGTGCCAGCAGCCAGGGTGACAGGATTAAGCAGTACTTC | TRBJ2-7 | - | - | TRBV6-5
CASGGSGNTIYF | TGTGCCAGCGGCGGCTCTGGAAACACCATATATTTT | TRBJ1-3 | - | - | TRBV2
CASSLDTGGLRTEAFF | TGTGCCAGCAGCTTGGACACAGGGGGCCTGAGGACTGAAGCTTTCTTT | TRBJ1-1 | - | TRBD1 | TRBV5-4
CASSYSGTGNEQFF | TGTGCCAGCAGTTACTCAGGGACAGGCAATGAGCAGTTCTTC | TRBJ2-1 | - | TRBD1 | TRBV7-6
CASSETTGPQEEQYF | TGTGCCAGCAGTGAGACGACAGGGCCCCAAGAGGAGCAGTACTTC | TRBJ2-7 | once | TRBD1 | TRBV2
CASSSPRGQGETQYF | TGTGCCAGCAGTTCCCCCCGAGGGCAGGGGGAGACCCAGTACTTC | TRBJ2-5 | - | - | TRBV27
CASSVTSATGELFF | TGTGCCAGCAGTGTGACTAGCGCCACCGGGGAGCTGTTTTTT | TRBJ2-2 | - | TRBD2 | TRBV6-2/TRBV6-3
CSATMNTEAFF | TGCAGTGCAACAATGAACACTGAAGCTTTCTTT | TRBJ1-1 | - | - | TRBV20-1
CASSQAGNEQFF | TGTGCCAGCAGTCAGGCCGGTAATGAGCAGTTCTTC | TRBJ2-1 | - | - | TRBV27
CASSLLLSTDTQYF | TGTGCCAGCAGCTTATTACTTAGCACAGATACGCAGTATTTT | TRBJ2-3 | - | - | TRBV7-2
CASSQSGGNGELFF | TGTGCCAGCAGCCAATCAGGGGGCAACGGGGAGCTGTTTTTT | TRBJ2-2 | - | TRBD1 | TRBV3-1/TRBV3-2
CACVRSSGNTIYF | TGTGCCTGTGTGAGGAGCTCTGGAAACACCATATATTTT | TRBJ1-3 | - | - | TRBV12-3/TRBV12-4
CASSTNADTQYF | TGTGCCAGCAGCACAAACGCTGATACGCAGTATTTT | TRBJ2-3 | - | - | TRBV9
CASSQRDRDTEAFF | TGTGCCAGCAGCCAGCGGGACAGGGACACTGAAGCTTTCTTT | TRBJ1-1 | once | TRBD1 | TRBV3-1/TRBV3-2
CASSTWAGGSSYEQYF | TGTGCCAGCAGCACTTGGGCTGGGGGCAGCTCCTACGAGCAGTACTTC | TRBJ2-7 | - | - | TRBV13
CASSQEGWRGQYEQYF | TGTGCCAGCAGCCAAGAGGGGTGGCGCGGGCAATACGAGCAGTACTTC | TRBJ2-7 | - | - | TRBV14
CASSPYRVPPGQGPYEQYF | TGTGCCAGCAGCCCATATAGGGTCCCTCCGGGACAGGGTCCCTACGAGCAGTACTTC | TRBJ2-7 | - | TRBD1 | TRBV7-9
CASSPQGAYTEAFF | TGTGCCAGCAGCCCCCAGGGGGCCTACACTGAAGCTTTCTTT | TRBJ1-1 | - | TRBD1 | TRBV3-1/TRBV3-2
CASSSNYEAFF | TGTGCCAGCAGTTCTAATTATGAAGCTTTCTTT | TRBJ1-1 | - | - | TRBV27
CASSLLGAVGQPQHF | TGTGCCAGCAGTTTACTAGGGGCGGTTGGACAGCCCCAGCATTTT | TRBJ1-5 | - | - | TRBV27